This TCR beta chain was obtained from a study of early T cells in non-severe SARS-CoV-2 infection. Study-wide results and caveats: Sequences matched to VDJdb favored anti-spike CD8 responses, while private and CD4 specificities were missed.

On this clonotype itself: The antigen remains undetermined.

The CDR3 runs to 13 residues. In germline, CDR1 is SGHRS, CDR2 YFSETQ. With 5 bases removed from V and 2 bases from J, the gap between germline ends came to 10 bases. TCRdb called the 5' RACE reads again in MiXCR, with one record for every CDR3 protein. The data show about 83,000 distinct CDR3 sequences, with 11% to 15% seen just once and about 3% held by the top ten. The sequenced material came from whole blood. This receptor was identified in an adult who was a healthcare worker with PCR-confirmed SARS-CoV-2 infection or an uninfected control (not recorded which). The chain links TRBV5-1 to TRBJ2-5; no definite D call. This CDR3 reads CASRGFGQETQYF. The DNA for the CDR3 is TGCGCCAGCAGGGGCTTCGGGCAAGAGACCCAGTACTTC.